The T cell receptor beta chain described here comes from a study of technical replicates of blood from a handful of donors. Libraries were prepared by immunoSEQ multiplex PCR; TCRdb keeps only in-frame clonotypes and omits some of them. Here the sample spans 100,000 or so clones, under 96% being singletons. CDR1 and CDR2 (germline): MNHEY, SVGAGI. Trimming took off 2 bases at V and 10 bases at J, with 9 bases between the two ends. The CDR3 has 13 amino acids. Sample: T cells isolated from PBMCs. The chain is built from TRBV6-5 and TRBJ1-6; no firm D call. The receptor comes from a human donor in good health. The CDR3 DNA sequence: TGTGCCAGCAGTTACGATGGGCCGTCACCCCTCCACTTT. Amino acid sequence: CASSYDGPSPLHF.